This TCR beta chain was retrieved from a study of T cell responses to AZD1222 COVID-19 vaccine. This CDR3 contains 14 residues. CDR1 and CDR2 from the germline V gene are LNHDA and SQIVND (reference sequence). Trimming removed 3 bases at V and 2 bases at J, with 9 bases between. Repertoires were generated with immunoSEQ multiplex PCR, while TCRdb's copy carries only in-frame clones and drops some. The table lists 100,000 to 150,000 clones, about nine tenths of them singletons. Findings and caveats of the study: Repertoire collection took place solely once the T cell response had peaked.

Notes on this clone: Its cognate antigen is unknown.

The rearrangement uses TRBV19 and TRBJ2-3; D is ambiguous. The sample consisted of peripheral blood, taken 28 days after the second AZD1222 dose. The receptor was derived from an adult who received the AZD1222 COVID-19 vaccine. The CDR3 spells CASSIEGFTDTQYF. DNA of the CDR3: TGTGCCAGTAGTATTGAAGGGTTCACAGATACGCAGTATTTT.